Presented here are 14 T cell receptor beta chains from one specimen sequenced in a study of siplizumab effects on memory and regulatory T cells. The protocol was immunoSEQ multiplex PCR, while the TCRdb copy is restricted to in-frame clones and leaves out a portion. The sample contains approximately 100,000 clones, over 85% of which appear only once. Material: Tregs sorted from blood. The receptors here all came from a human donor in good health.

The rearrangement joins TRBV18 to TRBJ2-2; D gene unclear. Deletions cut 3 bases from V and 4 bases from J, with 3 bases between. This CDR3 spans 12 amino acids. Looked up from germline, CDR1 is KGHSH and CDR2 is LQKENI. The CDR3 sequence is CASSPGTGELFF. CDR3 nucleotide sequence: TGTGCCAGCTCACCCGGCACCGGGGAGCTGTTTTTT.

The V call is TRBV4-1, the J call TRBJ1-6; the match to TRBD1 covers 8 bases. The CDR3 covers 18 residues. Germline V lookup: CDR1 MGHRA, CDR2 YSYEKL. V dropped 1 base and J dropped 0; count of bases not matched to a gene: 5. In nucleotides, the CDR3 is TGCGCCAGCAGCCAAGTCGGACAGGGCAGCTCCTATAATTCACCCCTCCACTTT. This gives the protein CASSQVGQGSSYNSPLHF.

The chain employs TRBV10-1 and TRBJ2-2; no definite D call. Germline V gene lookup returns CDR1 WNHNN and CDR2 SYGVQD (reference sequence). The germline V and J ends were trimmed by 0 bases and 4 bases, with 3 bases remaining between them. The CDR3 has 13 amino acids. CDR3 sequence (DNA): TGCGCCAGCAGTGAGTCGCGCACCGGGGAGCTGTTTTTT. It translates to CASSESRTGELFF.

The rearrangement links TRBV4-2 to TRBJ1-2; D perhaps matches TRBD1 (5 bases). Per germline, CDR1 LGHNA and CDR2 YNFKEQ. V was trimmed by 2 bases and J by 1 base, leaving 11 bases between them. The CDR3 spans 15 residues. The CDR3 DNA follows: TGTGCCAGCAGCCAAACTAGGGGTTATAACTATGGCTACACCTTC. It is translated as CASSQTRGYNYGYTF.

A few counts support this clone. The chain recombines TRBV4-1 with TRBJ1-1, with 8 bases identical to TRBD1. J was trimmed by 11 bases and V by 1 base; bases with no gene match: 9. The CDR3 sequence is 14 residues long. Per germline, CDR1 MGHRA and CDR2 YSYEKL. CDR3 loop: CASSQAGDRRWAFF. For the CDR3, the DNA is TGCGCCAGCAGCCAAGCGGGGGACAGGCGTTGGGCTTTCTTT.

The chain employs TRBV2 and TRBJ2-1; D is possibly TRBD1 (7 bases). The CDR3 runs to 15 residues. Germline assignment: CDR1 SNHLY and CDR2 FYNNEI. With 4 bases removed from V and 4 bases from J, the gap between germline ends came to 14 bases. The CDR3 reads CASSVRGDLYNEQFF. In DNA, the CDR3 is TGTGCCAGCAGTGTCAGGGGGGACCTTTACAATGAGCAGTTCTTC.

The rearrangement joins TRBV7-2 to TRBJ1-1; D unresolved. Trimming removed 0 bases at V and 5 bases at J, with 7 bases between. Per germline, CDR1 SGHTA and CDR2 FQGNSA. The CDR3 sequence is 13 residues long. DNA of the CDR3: TGTGCCAGCAGCTTAGCCAGCGGAACTGAAGCTTTCTTT. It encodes CASSLASGTEAFF.

The CDR3 loop is CASSLESTGTDTQYF. The DNA for the CDR3 is TGTGCCAGCAGCTTAGAGAGCACCGGCACAGATACGCAGTATTTT. This chain joins TRBV7-6 and TRBJ2-3, with no clear D. V lost 1 base to trimming and J lost 1 base, with 9 bases between them. Germline V gives CDR1 SGHVS, CDR2 FNYEAQ. There are 15 residues in the CDR3.

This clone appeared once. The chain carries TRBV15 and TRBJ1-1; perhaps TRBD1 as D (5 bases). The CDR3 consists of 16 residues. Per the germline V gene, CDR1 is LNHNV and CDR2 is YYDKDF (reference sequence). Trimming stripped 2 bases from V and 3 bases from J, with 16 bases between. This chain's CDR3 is CATSRRFGQGHTEAFF. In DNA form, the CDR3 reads TGTGCCACCAGCAGACGATTTGGGCAGGGCCACACTGAAGCTTTCTTT.

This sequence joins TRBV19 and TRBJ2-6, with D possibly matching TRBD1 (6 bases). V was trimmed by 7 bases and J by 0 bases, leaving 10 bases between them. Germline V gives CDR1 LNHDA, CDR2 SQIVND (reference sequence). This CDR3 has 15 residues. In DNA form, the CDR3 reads TGTGCCAGTAAAGACAGGCGCTCTGGGGCCAACGTCCTGACTTTC. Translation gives CASKDRRSGANVLTF. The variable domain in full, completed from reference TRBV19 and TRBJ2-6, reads DGGITQSPKYLFRKEGQNVTLSCEQNLNHDAMYWYRQDPGQGLRLIYYSQIVNDFQKGDIAEGYSVSREKKESFPLTVTSAQKNPTAFYLCASKDRRSGANVLTFGAGSRLTVL.

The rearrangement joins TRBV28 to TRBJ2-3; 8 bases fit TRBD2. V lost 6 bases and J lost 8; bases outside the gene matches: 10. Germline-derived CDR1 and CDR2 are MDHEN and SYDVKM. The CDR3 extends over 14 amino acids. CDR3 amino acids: CASSQTSVVGTQYF. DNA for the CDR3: TGTGCCAGCAGCCAGACTAGCGTCGTAGGTACGCAGTATTTT.

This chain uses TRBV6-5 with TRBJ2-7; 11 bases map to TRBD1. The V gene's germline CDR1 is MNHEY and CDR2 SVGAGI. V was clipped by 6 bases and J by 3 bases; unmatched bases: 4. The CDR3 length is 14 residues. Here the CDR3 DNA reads TGTGCCAGCAGAAAGGACAGGGGGCACTACGAGCAGTACTTC. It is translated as CASRKDRGHYEQYF.

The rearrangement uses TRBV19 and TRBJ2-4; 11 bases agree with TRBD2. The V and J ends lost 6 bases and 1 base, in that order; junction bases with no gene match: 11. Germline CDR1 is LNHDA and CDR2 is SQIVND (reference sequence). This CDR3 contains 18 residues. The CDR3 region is CASSTGTSGEAAKNIQYF. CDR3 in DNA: TGTGCCAGTAGCACCGGGACTAGCGGTGAAGCGGCCAAAAACATTCAGTACTTC.

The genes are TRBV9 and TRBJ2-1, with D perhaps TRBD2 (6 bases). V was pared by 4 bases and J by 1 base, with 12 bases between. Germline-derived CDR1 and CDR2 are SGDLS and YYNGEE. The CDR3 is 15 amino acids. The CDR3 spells CASSPLGSSYNEQFF. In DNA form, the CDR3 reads TGTGCCAGCAGCCCTCTCGGGAGTTCCTACAATGAGCAGTTCTTC.